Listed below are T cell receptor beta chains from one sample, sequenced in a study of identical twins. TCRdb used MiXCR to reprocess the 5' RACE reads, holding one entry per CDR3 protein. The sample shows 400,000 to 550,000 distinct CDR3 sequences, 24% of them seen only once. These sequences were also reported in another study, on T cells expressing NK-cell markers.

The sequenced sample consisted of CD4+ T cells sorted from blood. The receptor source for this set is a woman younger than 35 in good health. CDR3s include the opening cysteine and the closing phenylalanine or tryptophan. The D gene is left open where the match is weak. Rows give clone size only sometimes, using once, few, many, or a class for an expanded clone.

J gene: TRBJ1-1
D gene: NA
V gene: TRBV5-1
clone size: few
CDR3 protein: CASSVLLLGTEAFF
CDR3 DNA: TGCGCCAGCAGCGTGCTTTTATTGGGCACTGAAGCTTTCTTT

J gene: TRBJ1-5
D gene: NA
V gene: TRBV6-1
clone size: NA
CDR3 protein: CASQRQGDQPQHF
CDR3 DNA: TGTGCCAGCCAGAGGCAGGGCGATCAGCCCCAGCATTTT

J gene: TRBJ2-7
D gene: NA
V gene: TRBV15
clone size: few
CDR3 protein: CATSRELGPDFEQYF
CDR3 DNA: TGTGCCACCAGCAGAGAATTAGGCCCGGATTTCGAGCAGTACTTC

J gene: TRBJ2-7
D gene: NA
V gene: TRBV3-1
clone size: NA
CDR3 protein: CASSQSPGSYEQYF
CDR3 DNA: TGTGCCAGCAGCCAAAGCCCGGGATCCTACGAGCAGTACTTC

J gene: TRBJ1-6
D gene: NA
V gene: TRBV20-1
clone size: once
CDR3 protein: CSARRDRQYNSPLHF
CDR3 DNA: TGCAGTGCTAGACGGGACCGACAATATAATTCACCCCTCCACTTT

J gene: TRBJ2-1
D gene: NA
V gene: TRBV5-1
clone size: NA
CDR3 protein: CASSFSGPFVNEQFF
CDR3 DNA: TGCGCCAGCAGCTTTAGCGGCCCCTTTGTGAATGAGCAGTTCTTC

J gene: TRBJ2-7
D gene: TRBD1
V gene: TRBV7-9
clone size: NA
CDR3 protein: CASSFGQGDYEQYF
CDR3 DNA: TGTGCCAGCAGCTTCGGACAGGGTGACTACGAGCAGTACTTC

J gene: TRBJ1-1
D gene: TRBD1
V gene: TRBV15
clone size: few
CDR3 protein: CATSRDSWETGGVGTEAFF
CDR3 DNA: TGTGCCACCAGCAGAGATTCCTGGGAAACAGGGGGCGTAGGAACTGAAGCTTTCTTT

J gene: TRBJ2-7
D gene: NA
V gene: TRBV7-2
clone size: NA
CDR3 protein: CASSQAFRDQISSEQYF
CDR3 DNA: TGTGCCAGCAGCCAAGCTTTCCGGGACCAGATATCGTCCGAGCAGTACTTC

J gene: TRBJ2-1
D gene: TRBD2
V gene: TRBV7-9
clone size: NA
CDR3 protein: CASSLGTSGRNKQFF
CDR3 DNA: TGTGCCAGCAGCTTAGGCACTAGCGGGAGGAACAAGCAGTTCTTC

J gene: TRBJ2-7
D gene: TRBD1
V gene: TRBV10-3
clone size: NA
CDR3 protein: CAISESSDRVHEQYF
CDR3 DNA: TGTGCCATCAGTGAGTCTTCGGACAGGGTCCACGAGCAGTACTTC

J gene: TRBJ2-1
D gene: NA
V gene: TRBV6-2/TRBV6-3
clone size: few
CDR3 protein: CASSYSGYTFF
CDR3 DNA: TGTGCCAGCAGTTACTCTGGCTACACGTTCTTC

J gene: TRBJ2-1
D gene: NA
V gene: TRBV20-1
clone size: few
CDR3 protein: CSASVYNEQFF
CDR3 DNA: TGCAGTGCTAGCGTCTACAATGAGCAGTTCTTC

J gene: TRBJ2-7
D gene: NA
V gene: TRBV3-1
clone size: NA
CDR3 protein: CASSRGGRSLYEQYF
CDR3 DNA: TGTGCCAGCAGCCGGGGCGGGCGGAGCCTATACGAGCAGTACTTC

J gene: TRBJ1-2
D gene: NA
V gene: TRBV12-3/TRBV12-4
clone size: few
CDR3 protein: CASSRRQLNYGYTF
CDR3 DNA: TGTGCCAGCAGTCGTCGACAGCTTAACTATGGCTACACCTTC

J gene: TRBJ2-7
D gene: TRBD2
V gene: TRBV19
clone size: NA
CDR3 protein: CASRTGTSGAYEQYF
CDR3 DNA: TGTGCCAGTAGAACTGGGACTAGCGGAGCCTACGAGCAGTACTTC

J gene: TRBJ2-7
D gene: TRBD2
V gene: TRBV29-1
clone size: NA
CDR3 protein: CSVGRGEGYEQYF
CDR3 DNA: TGCAGCGTCGGCCGGGGGGAAGGCTACGAGCAGTACTTC

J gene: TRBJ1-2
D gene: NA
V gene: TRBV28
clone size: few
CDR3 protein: CATNPPGDYYGYTF
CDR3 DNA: TGTGCCACCAATCCTCCGGGGGATTACTATGGCTACACCTTC

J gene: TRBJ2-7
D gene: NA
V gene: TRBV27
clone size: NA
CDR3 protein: CASSTYRDTDYEQYF
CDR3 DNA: TGTGCCAGCAGTACGTACCGGGACACAGATTACGAGCAGTACTTC

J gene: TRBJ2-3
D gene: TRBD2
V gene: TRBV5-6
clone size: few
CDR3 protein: CASSPSGRGADTQYF
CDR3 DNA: TGTGCCAGCAGCCCTAGCGGGAGGGGCGCAGATACGCAGTATTTT

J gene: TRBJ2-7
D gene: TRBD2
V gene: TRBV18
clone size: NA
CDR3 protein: CASSPGGSGGAYEQYF
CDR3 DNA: TGTGCCAGCTCACCGGGGGGGAGCGGGGGAGCCTACGAGCAGTACTTC

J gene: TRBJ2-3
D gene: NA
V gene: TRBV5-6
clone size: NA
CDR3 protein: CASAPRDLYTDTQYF
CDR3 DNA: TGTGCCAGCGCCCCCAGGGACTTGTATACAGATACGCAGTATTTT

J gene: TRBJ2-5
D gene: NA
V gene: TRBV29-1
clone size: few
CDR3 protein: CSVAWMQETQYF
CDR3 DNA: TGCAGCGTTGCCTGGATGCAAGAGACCCAGTACTTC

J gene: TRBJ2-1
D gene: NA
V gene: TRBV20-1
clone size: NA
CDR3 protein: CSARDPQYNEQFF
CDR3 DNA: TGCAGTGCTAGAGATCCCCAGTACAATGAGCAGTTCTTC

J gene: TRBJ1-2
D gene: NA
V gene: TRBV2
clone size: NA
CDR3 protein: CASSEGPGGYTF
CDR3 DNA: TGTGCCAGCAGTGAAGGGCCTGGGGGCTACACCTTC